Listed below are T cell receptor beta chains from one sample, sequenced in a study of blood T cell repertoires in COVID-19. The data were produced by immunoSEQ multiplex PCR, yet TCRdb's version contains in-frame clones alone and is incomplete. Of around 95,000 clones in the sample, almost 80% were seen once. Sequences were obtained from peripheral blood. The receptor source for this set is a man between 65 and 80 years old with active or convalescent COVID-19. Each CDR3 is given without its conserved first and last residue.

length	V	CDR3
14	TRBV5-6	ASSQTSGGNTGELF
11	TRBV28	ASTWTGNQPQH
12	TRBV6-5	ASSPGLGRETQY
12	TRBV11-2	ASSYETAREVQY
12	TRBV18	ASSPRQTDTEAF
14	TRBV10-1	ASSAQREISTGELF
12	TRBV6-5	ASTPAGIYNEQF
12	TRBV28	ASRDFGGLTEAF
12	TRBV30	AWSRGRGWTEQF
13	TRBV18	ASSPLRQGIGEQF
14	TRBV7-8	ASSLASATANTEAF
12	TRBV5-1	ASRPSGGTDTQY
11	TRBV5-1	ASSFLQGNIQY
11	TRBV6-4	ASSQNGFTEAF
13	TRBV6-5	ASRLQGAKTDTQY
11	TRBV7-9	ASSSGQFNEQF
10	TRBV12-3/TRBV12-4	ASKGTGYEQY
12	TRBV24-1	ATSDTGDQETQY
13	TRBV2	ASRGSGLGDYGYT
16	TRBV24-1	ATSGGSGGRSSYNEQF
11	TRBV14	ASSRGQWYGYT
14	TRBV6-5	ASSFRSSSGTEALH
14	TRBV7-3	ASSLAEWGENTEAF
12	TRBV5-1	ASSLPGQGGGYT
12	TRBV24-1	ATTLIRGLNTIY
11	TRBV6-5	ASSPTSPGELF
11	TRBV28	ASTRTGGLGYT
12	TRBV2	ASNQGANYYEQY
13	TRBV11-2	ASSALQGGNTEAF